This entry concerns a single T cell receptor beta chain. Its antigen remains unidentified. This sample is part of a study of early T cells in non-severe SARS-CoV-2 infection. Study-level background: With bulk RNA from unsorted whole blood as input, sequencing yielded unpaired chains.

As part of library construction, unique molecular identifiers were attached to individual cDNA molecules. Via MiXCR, TCRdb re-called the 5' RACE reads, giving one row per CDR3 protein. Among around 94,000 distinct CDR3 sequences, about an eighth were seen once, and the ten largest hold 5% to 8%. Notes on the study in general: Lookups in VDJdb leaned toward anti-spike CD8 responses and missed private and CD4 specificities.

The sequenced sample was whole blood. This TCR derives from an adult who was a healthcare worker with PCR-confirmed SARS-CoV-2 infection or an uninfected control (not recorded which).

In DNA form, the CDR3 reads TGTGCCAGCGAGGGCCTGACAACAGGATCTGGGGCCAACGTCCTGACTTTC. It translates to CASEGLTTGSGANVLTF. The gene calls are TRBV6-1 and TRBJ2-6; D could derive from TRBD1 or TRBD2 (5 bases each). CDR3 size: 17 residues. Trimming took off 8 bases at V and 1 base at J, with 18 bases between the two ends. Germline V gene data show CDR1 as MNHNS and CDR2 as SASEGT.